Listed below are T cell receptor beta chains from one sample, sequenced in a study of PD-1 blockade in classical Hodgkin lymphoma. TCRdb's copy holds only in-frame clones and misses some; the assay was immunoSEQ multiplex PCR. The sample yields some 20,000 clones, roughly two thirds seen once. The input for sequencing was peripheral blood mononuclear cells (PBMCs), taken at baseline. These TCRs come from a human donor with classical Hodgkin lymphoma. The conserved cysteine and the conserved F or W are not part of the CDR3 here. The order of the fields is V gene, CDR3 protein.

V gene: TRBV2; CDR3 protein: ASRPARGGDNEQF
V gene: TRBV4-1; CDR3 protein: ASSQGLAGSYEQY
V gene: TRBV27; CDR3 protein: ASSFGAGGALVLH
V gene: TRBV19; CDR3 protein: ASTDPGTVTGYT
V gene: TRBV5-1; CDR3 protein: ASSPGLAANSYNEQF
V gene: TRBV19; CDR3 protein: ASSIGASGSYEQF
V gene: TRBV4-1; CDR3 protein: ASSAMGGNQPQH
V gene: TRBV7-9; CDR3 protein: ASSLDRVSTNTGANVLT
V gene: TRBV19; CDR3 protein: ASSILPSSSYNEQF
V gene: TRBV5-4; CDR3 protein: ASSPLGGGTSYEQY
V gene: TRBV28; CDR3 protein: ASRNTEAF
V gene: TRBV4-1; CDR3 protein: ASSPGPAVGEKLF
V gene: TRBV18; CDR3 protein: ASSSLSGGQATYEQY
V gene: TRBV5-6; CDR3 protein: ASSLKDRPLVGELF
V gene: TRBV28; CDR3 protein: ASSSQSLEQY
V gene: TRBV5-1; CDR3 protein: ASSLSSGIDEQF
V gene: TRBV2; CDR3 protein: ASTINYGYT
V gene: TRBV6-5; CDR3 protein: ASSGDREEAF
V gene: TRBV7-2; CDR3 protein: ASSLAPGLEYNEQF
V gene: TRBV7-2; CDR3 protein: ASSPYNEQF
V gene: TRBV6-5; CDR3 protein: ASRRTGYTGELF
V gene: TRBV15; CDR3 protein: ATSRAGQTQY
V gene: TRBV28; CDR3 protein: ASSLVNEKLF
V gene: TRBV6-5; CDR3 protein: ASRVGVLNTEAF
V gene: TRBV19; CDR3 protein: ASSMTSGSYEQF
V gene: TRBV4-2; CDR3 protein: ASSQDRQTSGPPANTGELF
V gene: TRBV6-1; CDR3 protein: ASSGAGNVQETQY
V gene: TRBV19; CDR3 protein: ASSPVRLAGQETQY